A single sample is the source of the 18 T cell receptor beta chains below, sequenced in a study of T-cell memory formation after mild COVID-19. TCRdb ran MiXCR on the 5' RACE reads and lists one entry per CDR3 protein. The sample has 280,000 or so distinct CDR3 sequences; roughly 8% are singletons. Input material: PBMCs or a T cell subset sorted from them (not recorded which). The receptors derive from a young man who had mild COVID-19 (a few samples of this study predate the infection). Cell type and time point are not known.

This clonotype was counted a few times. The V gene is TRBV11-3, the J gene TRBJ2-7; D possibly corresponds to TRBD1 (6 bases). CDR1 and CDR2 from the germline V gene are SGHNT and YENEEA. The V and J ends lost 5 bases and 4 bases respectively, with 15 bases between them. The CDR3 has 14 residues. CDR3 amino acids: CASSGGVGEYEQYV. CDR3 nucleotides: TGTGCCAGCAGCGGGGGCGTTGGCGAATACGAGCAGTACGTC.

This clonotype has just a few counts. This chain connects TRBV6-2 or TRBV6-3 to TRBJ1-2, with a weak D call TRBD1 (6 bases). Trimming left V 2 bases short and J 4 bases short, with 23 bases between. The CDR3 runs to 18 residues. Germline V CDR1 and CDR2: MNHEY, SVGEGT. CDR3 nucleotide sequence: TGTGCCAGCAGTTACGATCGGTTCCGGCTACAGGGCCCCTATGGCTACACCTTC. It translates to CASSYDRFRLQGPYGYTF.

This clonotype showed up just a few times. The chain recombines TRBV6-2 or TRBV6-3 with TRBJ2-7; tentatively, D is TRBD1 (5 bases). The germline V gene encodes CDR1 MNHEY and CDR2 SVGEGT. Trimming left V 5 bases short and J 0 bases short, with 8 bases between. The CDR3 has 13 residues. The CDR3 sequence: CASSNRISYEQYV. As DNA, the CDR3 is TGTGCCAGCAGTAACAGGATCTCCTACGAGCAGTACGTC.

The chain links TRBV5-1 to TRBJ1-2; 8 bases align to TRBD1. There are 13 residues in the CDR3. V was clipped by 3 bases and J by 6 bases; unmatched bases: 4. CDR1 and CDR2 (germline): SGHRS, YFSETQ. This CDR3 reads CASSYGQGDGYTF. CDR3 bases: TGCGCCAGCAGCTACGGACAGGGAGATGGCTACACCTTC.

The CDR3 nucleotides read TGTGCCAGCAGGTCTCAGGGCCAGCCTGGAAACACCATATATTTT. The encoded protein is CASRSQGQPGNTIYF. V usage is TRBV12-3 or TRBV12-4 and J usage is TRBJ1-3, with TRBD1 as a possible D gene (5 bases). The CDR3 contains 15 residues. Trimming took 6 bases from V and 2 from J, leaving 14 bases between them.

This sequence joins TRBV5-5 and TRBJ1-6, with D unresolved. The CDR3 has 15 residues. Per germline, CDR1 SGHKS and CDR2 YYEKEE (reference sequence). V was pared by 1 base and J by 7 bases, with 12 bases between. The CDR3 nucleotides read TGTGCCAGCAGCTTGATATCCAATAACAATTCACCCCTCCACTTT. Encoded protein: CASSLISNNNSPLHF.

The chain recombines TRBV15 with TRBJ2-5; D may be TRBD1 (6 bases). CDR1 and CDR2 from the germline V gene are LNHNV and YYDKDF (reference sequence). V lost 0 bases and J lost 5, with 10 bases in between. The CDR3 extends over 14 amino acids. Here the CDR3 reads CATSRDRGVETQYF. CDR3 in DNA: TGTGCCACCAGCAGAGACAGGGGCGTCGAGACCCAGTACTTC.

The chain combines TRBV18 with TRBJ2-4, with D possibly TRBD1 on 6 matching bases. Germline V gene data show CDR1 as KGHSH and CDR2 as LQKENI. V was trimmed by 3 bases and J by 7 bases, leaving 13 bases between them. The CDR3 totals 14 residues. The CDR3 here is CASSPAAGVNIQYF. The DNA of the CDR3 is TGTGCCAGCTCACCCGCGGCAGGGGTGAACATTCAGTACTTC.

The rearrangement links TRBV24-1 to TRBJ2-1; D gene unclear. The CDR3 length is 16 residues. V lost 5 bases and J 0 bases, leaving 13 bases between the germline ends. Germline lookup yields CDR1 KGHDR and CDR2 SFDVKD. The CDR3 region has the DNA TGTGCCACCAGTGGGGTAGACGGCCGCTCCTACAATGAGCAGTTCTTC. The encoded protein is CATSGVDGRSYNEQFF.

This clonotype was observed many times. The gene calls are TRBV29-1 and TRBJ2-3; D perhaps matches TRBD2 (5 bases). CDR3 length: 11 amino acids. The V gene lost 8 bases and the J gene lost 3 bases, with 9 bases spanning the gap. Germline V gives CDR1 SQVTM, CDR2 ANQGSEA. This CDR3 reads CSLSGTDTQYF. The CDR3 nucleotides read TGCAGCCTCTCGGGGACAGATACGCAGTATTTT.

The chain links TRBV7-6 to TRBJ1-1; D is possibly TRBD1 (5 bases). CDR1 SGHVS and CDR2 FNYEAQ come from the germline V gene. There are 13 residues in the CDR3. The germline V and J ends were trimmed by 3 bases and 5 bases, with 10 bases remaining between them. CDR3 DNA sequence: TGTGCCAGCAGCTTGTCAGGGCGTACTGAAGCTTTCTTT. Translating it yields CASSLSGRTEAFF.

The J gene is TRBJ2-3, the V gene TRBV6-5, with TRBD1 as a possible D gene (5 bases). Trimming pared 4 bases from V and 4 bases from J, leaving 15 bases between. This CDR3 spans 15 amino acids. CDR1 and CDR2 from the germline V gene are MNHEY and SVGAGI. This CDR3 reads CASSSGIRWADTQYF. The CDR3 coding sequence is TGTGCCAGCAGTTCAGGGATCCGGTGGGCAGATACGCAGTATTTT.

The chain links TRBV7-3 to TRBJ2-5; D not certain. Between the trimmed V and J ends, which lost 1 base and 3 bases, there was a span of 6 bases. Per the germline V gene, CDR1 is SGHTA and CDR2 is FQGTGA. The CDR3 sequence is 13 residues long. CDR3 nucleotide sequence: TGTGCCAGCAGCTTAATAGGAGAAGAGACCCAGTACTTC. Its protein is CASSLIGEETQYF.

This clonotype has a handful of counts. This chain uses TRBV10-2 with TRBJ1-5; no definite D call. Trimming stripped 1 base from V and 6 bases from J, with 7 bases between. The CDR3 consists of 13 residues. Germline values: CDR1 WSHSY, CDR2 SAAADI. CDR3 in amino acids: CASSEYGVQPQHF. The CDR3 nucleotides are TGCGCCAGCAGTGAGTATGGTGTTCAGCCCCAGCATTTT.

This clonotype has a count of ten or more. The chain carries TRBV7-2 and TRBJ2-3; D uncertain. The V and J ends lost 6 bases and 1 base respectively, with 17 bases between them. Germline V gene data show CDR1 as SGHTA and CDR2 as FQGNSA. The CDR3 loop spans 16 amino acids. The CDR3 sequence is CASSPFPRLGTDTQYF. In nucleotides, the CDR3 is TGTGCCAGCAGTCCGTTCCCCCGCCTAGGCACAGATACGCAGTATTTT.

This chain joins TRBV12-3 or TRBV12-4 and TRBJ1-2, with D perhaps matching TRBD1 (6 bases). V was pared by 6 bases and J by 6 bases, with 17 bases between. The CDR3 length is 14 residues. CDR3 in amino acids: CASSHRVRSDGYTF. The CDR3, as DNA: TGTGCCAGCAGCCACAGGGTGCGGAGTGATGGCTACACCTTC.

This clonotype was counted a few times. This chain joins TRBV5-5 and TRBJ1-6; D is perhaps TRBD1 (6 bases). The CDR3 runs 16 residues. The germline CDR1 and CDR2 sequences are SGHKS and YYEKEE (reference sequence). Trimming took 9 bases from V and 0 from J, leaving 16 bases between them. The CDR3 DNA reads TGTGCCACACAGGGTTCAGTTAGCTCCTATAATTCACCCCTCCACTTT. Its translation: CATQGSVSSYNSPLHF.

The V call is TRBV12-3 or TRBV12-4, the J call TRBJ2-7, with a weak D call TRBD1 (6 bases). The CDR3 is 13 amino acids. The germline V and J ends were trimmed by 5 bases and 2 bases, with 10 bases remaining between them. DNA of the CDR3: TGTGCCAGCAGTGGGGGCCCCCCCTACGAGCAGTACTTC. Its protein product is CASSGGPPYEQYF.